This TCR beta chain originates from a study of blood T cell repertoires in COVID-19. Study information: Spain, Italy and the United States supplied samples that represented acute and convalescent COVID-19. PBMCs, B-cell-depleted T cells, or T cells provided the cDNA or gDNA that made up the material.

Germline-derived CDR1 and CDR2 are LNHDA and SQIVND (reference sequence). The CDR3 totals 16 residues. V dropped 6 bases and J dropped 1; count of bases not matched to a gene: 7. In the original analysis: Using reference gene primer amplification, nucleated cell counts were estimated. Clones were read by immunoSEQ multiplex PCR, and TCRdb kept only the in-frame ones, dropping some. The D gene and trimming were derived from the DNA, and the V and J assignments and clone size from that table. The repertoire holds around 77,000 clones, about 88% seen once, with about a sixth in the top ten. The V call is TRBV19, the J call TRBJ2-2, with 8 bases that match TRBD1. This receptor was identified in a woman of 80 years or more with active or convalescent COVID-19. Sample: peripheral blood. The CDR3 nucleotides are TGTGCCAGTAGGAGGTACGGACAGGGGAACACCGGGGAGCTGTTTTTT. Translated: CASRRYGQGNTGELFF.